Reported below is one TCR beta chain. Treatment defined: about 20 received Ad26.COV2.S at low or high dose, single or two shots; 5 received placebo; per-sample allocation not given. Sampling was performed 63 days after the first vaccine or placebo injection. The data were taken from a study of Ad26.COV2.S vaccination and SARS-CoV-2 variants. TCRdb keeps only in-frame clones here, not all; method: immunoSEQ multiplex PCR. The sample shows under 400,000 clones, roughly 84% of them seen only once. This clonotype was obtained from a person aged 18-65 years who received the Ad26.COV2.S COVID-19 vaccine or a placebo. Sequencing was performed on peripheral blood, taken in a trial of Ad26.COV2.S vaccine versus placebo.

The CDR3 reads CASSMWDSNEKLFF. CDR3 DNA: TGTGCCAGTAGTATGTGGGACAGTAATGAAAAACTGTTTTTT. V usage is TRBV19 and J usage is TRBJ1-4; 7 positions agree with TRBD1. The CDR3 runs to 14 residues. Looked up from germline, CDR1 is LNHDA and CDR2 is SQIVND (reference sequence). V lost 3 bases to trimming and J lost 4 bases; unmatched junction nucleotides: 2.